This T cell receptor beta chain was identified in a study of blood T cell repertoires in COVID-19. Background on the study: Material from acute and convalescent COVID-19 was sourced from the United States, Italy and Spain.

This CDR3 has 13 residues. The V gene's germline CDR1 is MNHEY and CDR2 SVGAGI. Trimming removed 5 bases from V and 8 bases from J, with 15 bases in between. Original methodology: The assay estimated nucleated cells by amplifying reference gene primers. Sequencing was performed with immunoSEQ multiplex PCR; in TCRdb, only in-frame clones are kept and a portion is missing. Clone size and the V and J calls come from that table; the DNA yielded D and trimming. The sample gives fewer than 55,000 clones, approximately 84% of which show up once; 2.5% is in the top ten. The sequence was collected from a man aged 50-59 years with acute or convalescent COVID-19. The V call is TRBV6-5, the J call TRBJ2-5; TRBD1 is a possible D gene (7 bases). What was sequenced was peripheral blood. CDR3 bases: TGTGCCAGCAGTAGACTTCAGGGGGGCACCCAGTACTTC. This translates into CASSRLQGGTQYF.